The following is a TCR beta chain sequence with its context. The CDR3 length is 15 residues. Trimming at V came to 5 bases and at J to 7 bases, leaving 13 bases not matched to a gene. Germline-derived CDR1 and CDR2 are KGHSH and LQKENI. This specimen comes from a study of blood T cell repertoires in COVID-19. Authors' data handling: Quantification of nucleated cells was approximated via reference gene primer amplification. Profiling relied on immunoSEQ multiplex PCR, and the TCRdb table lists in-frame clones only, not all of them. The V and J calls and clone size come from that table; D and trimming were worked out from the DNA. The sample has around 250,000 clones; 65% to 85% are singletons.

The sequence was collected from a man older than 75 with acute or convalescent COVID-19. The sequencing sample was made of peripheral blood. The genes are TRBV18 and TRBJ1-2; the match to TRBD1 covers 7 bases. CDR3 in amino acids: CASSATGTDFPGYTF. The CDR3 DNA is TGTGCCAGCTCAGCGACCGGGACAGATTTTCCTGGCTACACCTTC.